This TCR beta chain was sequenced for a study of blood T cell repertoires in COVID-19. Study context: Whether acute or convalescent, the COVID-19 samples came from the United States, Italy and Spain. The analysed material was cDNA or gDNA that came from T cells, B-cell-depleted T cells, or PBMCs.

Source study methods: Amplification from reference gene primers served as the basis for estimated nucleated cell counts. The assay was immunoSEQ multiplex PCR, and TCRdb's table has in-frame clones only and misses some. Clonal size and the V and J genes are those of that table, whereas D and trimming came from the DNA. The repertoire holds under 250,000 clones, with around 84% as singletons. The V segment lost 6 bases and the J segment 7 bases; nucleotides outside the gene matches: 10. The CDR3 covers 15 residues. Germline CDR1 reads LNHDA; CDR2 reads SQIVND (reference sequence). The rearrangement uses TRBV19 and TRBJ2-2, with TRBD1 matching 8 bases. Input material: peripheral blood. The clonotype originates from a man aged 45 to 65 who had recovered from COVID-19. Here the CDR3 reads CASSLAGGSFGELFF. The CDR3 DNA sequence: TGTGCCAGTAGCTTGGCAGGGGGCAGTTTCGGGGAGCTGTTTTTT.